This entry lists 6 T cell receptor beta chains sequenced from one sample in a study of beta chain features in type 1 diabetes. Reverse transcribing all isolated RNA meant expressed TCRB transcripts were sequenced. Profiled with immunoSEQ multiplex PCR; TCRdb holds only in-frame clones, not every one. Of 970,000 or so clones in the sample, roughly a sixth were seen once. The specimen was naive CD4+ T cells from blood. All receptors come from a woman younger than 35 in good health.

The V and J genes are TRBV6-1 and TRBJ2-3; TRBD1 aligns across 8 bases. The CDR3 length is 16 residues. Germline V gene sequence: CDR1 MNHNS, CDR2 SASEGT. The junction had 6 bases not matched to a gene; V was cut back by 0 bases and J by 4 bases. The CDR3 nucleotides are TGTGCCAGCAGTGAAGCTCCAGGGGGCCGCTCAGATACGCAGTATTTT. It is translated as CASSEAPGGRSDTQYF.

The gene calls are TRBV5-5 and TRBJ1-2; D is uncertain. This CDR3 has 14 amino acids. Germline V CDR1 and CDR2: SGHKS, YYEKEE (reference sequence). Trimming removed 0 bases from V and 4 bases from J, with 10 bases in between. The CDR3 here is CASSLVEGPYGYTF. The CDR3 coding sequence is TGTGCCAGCAGCTTGGTGGAGGGTCCCTATGGCTACACCTTC.

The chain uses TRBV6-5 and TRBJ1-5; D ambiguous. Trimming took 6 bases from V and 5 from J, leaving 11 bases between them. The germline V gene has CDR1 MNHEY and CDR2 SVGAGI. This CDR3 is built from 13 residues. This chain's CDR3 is CASRYDRDQPQHF. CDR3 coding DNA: TGTGCCAGCAGGTACGACCGGGATCAGCCCCAGCATTTT.

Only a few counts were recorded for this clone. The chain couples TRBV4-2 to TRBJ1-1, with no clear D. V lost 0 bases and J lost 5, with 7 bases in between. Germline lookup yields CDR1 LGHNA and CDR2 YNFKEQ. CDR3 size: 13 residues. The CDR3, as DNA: TGTGCCAGCAGCCAAGAGGTACCGACTGAAGCTTTCTTT. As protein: CASSQEVPTEAFF.

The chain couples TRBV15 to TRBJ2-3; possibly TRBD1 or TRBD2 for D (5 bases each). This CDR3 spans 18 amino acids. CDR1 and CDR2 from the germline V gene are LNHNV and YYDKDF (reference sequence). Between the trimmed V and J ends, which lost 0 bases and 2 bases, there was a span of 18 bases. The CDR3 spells CATSRDFRGERATDTQYF. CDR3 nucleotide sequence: TGTGCCACCAGCAGAGATTTCAGAGGGGAGAGGGCCACAGATACGCAGTATTTT.

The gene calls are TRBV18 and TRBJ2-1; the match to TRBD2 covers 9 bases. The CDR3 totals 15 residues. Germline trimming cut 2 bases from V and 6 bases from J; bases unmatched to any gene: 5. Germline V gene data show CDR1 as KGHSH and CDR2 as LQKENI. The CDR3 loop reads CASSPWTSDINEQFF. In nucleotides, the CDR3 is TGTGCCAGCTCACCATGGACTAGCGATATCAATGAGCAGTTCTTC.